This T cell receptor beta chain stems from a study of pediatric ulcerative colitis. Overall study: Disease was pancolitis in 7 or 8 and left-sided in two, histology-confirmed.

Profiling relied on immunoSEQ multiplex PCR, and the TCRdb table lists in-frame clones only, not all of them. This sample has 30,000 to 40,000 clones, with approximately 78% found just once. General study results and limits: Clonal expansions reduced rectal repertoire diversity in acute severe colitis. Two patients had blood samples with substantially reduced template counts.

Worth noting for this clone: Its matching antigen is unknown.

CDR1 is MGHRA and CDR2 is YSYEKL in the germline V gene. Trimming cost V 2 bases and J 0 bases, with 13 bases left between them. This CDR3 has 17 residues. The rectum was sampled with one to two pinch biopsies at colonoscopy. V and J are TRBV4-1 and TRBJ1-4; D possibly corresponds to TRBD1 (6 bases). The sequenced sample consisted of gut tissue. This receptor was taken from a boy under 18 with mild ulcerative colitis. This CDR3 is CASSQRGHLATNEKLFF. The CDR3 DNA is TGCGCCAGCAGCCAAAGGGGACACCTTGCAACTAATGAAAAACTGTTTTTT.